The present TCR beta chain was sequenced within a study of CD8 T cells in ankylosing spondylitis. Study outcomes and limitations: A subset of motif variants has previously been described in the synovial fluid and blood of reactive arthritis. Disease-linked clones had a CD8+ phenotype and relatively low frequency in peripheral blood. According to the report, clones linked to the disease were significantly enriched in matched synovial fluid samples taken from ankylosing spondylitis patients.

As regards this clonotype: Its antigen is undetermined.

Molecular-barcoded quantitative 5'-RACE produced these TCR beta libraries. TCRdb re-derived calls from the 5' RACE reads in MiXCR, one entry per CDR3 protein. The sample lists some 240,000 distinct CDR3 sequences, over 8.5% occurring once. Germline V CDR1 and CDR2: SEHNR, FQNEAQ (reference sequence). V trimming: 4 bases; J trimming: 0 bases; junction bases outside the gene matches: 7. This CDR3 contains 17 residues. The sequencing sample was made of blood, either unsorted or a sorted T cell fraction (not recorded which). The sequence came from a male donor with ankylosing spondylitis or in good health (not recorded which). The chain couples TRBV7-9 to TRBJ2-7, with 12 bases matching TRBD1. The CDR3 loop is CASSSYPGQGASYEQYF. In DNA, the CDR3 is TGTGCCAGCAGCTCGTACCCGGGACAGGGGGCCTCCTACGAGCAGTACTTC.